These 26 T cell receptor beta chains were sequenced from one sample in a study of blood T cells in healthy people across ages. Primed by a sample-barcoded 5' primer and a J-beta primer mix, a second PCR proceeded for about 6 to 12 cycles. TCRdb called the 5' RACE reads again in MiXCR, with one record for every CDR3 protein. The sample carries roughly 1,500,000 distinct CDR3 sequences, about 40% recorded once. The sequencing input was blood. These receptors originate from a woman between 18 and 29 years old in good health.

This clonotype was seen a few times. The chain links TRBV11-2 to TRBJ1-2, with D maybe TRBD1 (5 bases). The CDR3 totals 14 residues. V lost 5 bases, J lost 5 bases, and 15 bases lay in between. Germline loops: CDR1 SGHAT, CDR2 FQNNGV. CDR3 sequence: CASSPNLGVYGYTF. The CDR3 DNA reads TGTGCCAGCAGCCCCAATCTGGGGGTTTATGGCTACACCTTC.

This clonotype has more than one count but fewer than ten. The V call is TRBV4-1, the J call TRBJ2-7; 8 nucleotides align to TRBD1. Germline V lookup: CDR1 MGHRA, CDR2 YSYEKL. Trimming at V came to 0 bases and at J to 0 bases, leaving 10 bases not matched to a gene. The CDR3 sequence is 18 residues long. The CDR3 DNA follows: TGCGCCAGCAGCCAAGATCAAATCGGGACAGGAAGCTCCTACGAGCAGTACTTC. Residues: CASSQDQIGTGSSYEQYF.

Comment on this clonotype: A much larger clone differs from this one at a single base, so this may be a read error. The chain has TRBV6-5 and TRBJ2-1, with 7 bases lining up with TRBD2. Looked up from germline, CDR1 is MNHEY and CDR2 is SVGAGI. This CDR3 region has 15 residues. Here the CDR3 reads CASSSSGNSYSEQFF. The CDR3 bases are TGTGCCAGCAGTTCCAGCGGGAACTCCTACAGTGAGCAGTTCTTC.

The J gene is TRBJ2-1, the V gene TRBV20-1; 8 nucleotides agree with TRBD2. There are 14 residues in the CDR3. The germline gives CDR1 DFQATT, CDR2 SNEGSKA (reference sequence). Trimming took 8 bases from V and 1 from J; bases not matched to a gene: 7. This CDR3 is CSTSGGPSYNEQFF. CDR3 nucleotides: TGCAGTACAAGCGGGGGCCCTTCCTACAATGAGCAGTTCTTC.

The V and J genes are TRBV2 and TRBJ1-5; D is perhaps TRBD1 (6 bases). Germline values: CDR1 SNHLY, CDR2 FYNNEI. This CDR3 is built from 14 residues. V was clipped by 3 bases and J by 9 bases, with 15 bases between them. CDR3 coding DNA: TGTGCCAGCAGTGAGGGGGCAGGGGCCTGGCCCCAGCATTTT. It encodes CASSEGAGAWPQHF.

This clonotype was detected a few times. The chain has TRBV3-1 and TRBJ2-2; the D is unclear. The V gene's germline CDR1 is LGHDT and CDR2 YNNKEL (reference sequence). V was pared by 5 bases and J by 8 bases, with 18 bases between. CDR3 size: 15 residues. The CDR3 nucleotides read TGTGCCAGCAGCAACCATCTCGACCGGTGGGGGGAGCTGTTTTTT. This gives the protein CASSNHLDRWGELFF. The full variable domain, in which reference TRBV3-1 and TRBJ2-2 provide the parts outside the CDR3, is DTAVSQTPKYLVTQMGNDKSIKCEQNLGHDTMYWYKQDSKKFLKIMFSYNNKELIINETVPNRFSPKSPDKAHLNLHINSLELGDSAVYFCASSNHLDRWGELFFGEGSRLTVL.

The table lists this clonotype with a few counts. The chain is built from TRBV12-3 or TRBV12-4 and TRBJ1-4, with 7 positions matching TRBD1. The J segment lost 7 bases and the V segment lost 6 bases, leaving 8 bases of the junction unmatched. This CDR3 has 14 amino acids. CDR3 bases: TGTGCCAGCAGAAAGGACAGGCGGGTTGAAAAACTGTTTTTT. It specifies CASRKDRRVEKLFF.

J is TRBJ1-6 and V is TRBV7-2, with 8 positions matching TRBD1. This CDR3 has 17 amino acids. From germline, CDR1 is SGHTA and CDR2 FQGNSA. V dropped 4 bases and J dropped 10; count of bases not matched to a gene: 15. The CDR3 sequence is CASSSSEPDRVRSPLHF. In nucleotides, the CDR3 is TGTGCCAGCAGCTCTAGCGAACCGGACAGGGTGAGATCACCCCTCCACTTT. Full variable domain (outside the CDR3, taken from reference TRBV7-2 and TRBJ1-6): GAGVSQSPSNKVTEKGKDVELRCDPISGHTALYWYRQSLGQGLEFLIYFQGNSAPDKSGLPSDRFSAERTGGSVSTLTIQRTQQEDSAVYLCASSSSEPDRVRSPLHFGNGTRLTVT.

The table lists this clonotype with a few counts. J is TRBJ2-3 and V is TRBV4-1; D is ambiguous. V dropped 3 bases and J dropped 3 bases, with 13 bases sitting between them. Per germline, CDR1 MGHRA and CDR2 YSYEKL. This CDR3 comprises 15 residues. CDR3 sequence (DNA): TGCGCCAGCAGCCAGTTGATAGGGCCGACAGATACGCAGTATTTT. This codes for CASSQLIGPTDTQYF.

The gene calls are TRBV9 and TRBJ1-5; D uncertain. V shed 4 bases and J shed 2 bases, with 10 bases lying between them. This CDR3 region has 14 residues. Germline-derived CDR1 and CDR2 are SGDLS and YYNGEE. CDR3 sequence (DNA): TGTGCCAGCAGCCAAACCGCGGGCAATCAGCCCCAGCATTTT. Amino acids: CASSQTAGNQPQHF.

The sample holds a few counts of this clonotype. The chain links TRBV5-1 to TRBJ2-1, with D possibly TRBD2 on 7 matching bases. Trimming pared 2 bases from V and 9 bases from J, leaving 15 bases between. The germline gives CDR1 SGHRS, CDR2 YFSETQ. The CDR3 sequence is 14 residues long. CDR3 coding DNA: TGCGCCAGCAGCTTAGGCGGGGGCCCTAGTGAGCAGTTCTTC. It specifies CASSLGGGPSEQFF.

As for this clonotype: At one end, the junction sequence differs from germline, possibly due to a read error. The genes are TRBV5-1 and TRBJ2-1; D unclear. The CDR3 contains 13 residues. Per the germline V gene, CDR1 is SGHRS and CDR2 is YFSETQ. The CDR3 is CAISLGRINEQFF. The CDR3 nucleotides read TGCGCCATCAGCTTGGGTAGGATCAATGAGCAGTTCTTC.

This clonotype came up a few times. The chain joins TRBV20-1 to TRBJ2-1, with 13 bases fitting TRBD2. V gave up 4 bases and J gave up 12 bases; unmatched junction bases: 9. CDR3 size: 14 residues. Germline CDR1 reads DFQATT; CDR2 reads SNEGSKA (reference sequence). The CDR3 DNA follows: TGCAGTGCTATCGGACTAGCGGGAGCGAGGGGGCAGTTCTTC. This sequence encodes CSAIGLAGARGQFF.

The chain combines TRBV28 with TRBJ1-6, with 7 bases aligning to TRBD1. The CDR3 has 14 amino acids. Losses at the gene ends were 3 bases for V and 9 bases for J; bases not matched to a gene: 5. Germline-derived CDR1 and CDR2 are MDHEN and SYDVKM. CDR3 nucleotides: TGTGCCAGCAGTTTGACAGGGAGGGGTTCACCCCTCCACTTT. This encodes CASSLTGRGSPLHF.

This clonotype was counted only a few times. The V and J genes are TRBV11-2 and TRBJ1-1; D possibly corresponds to TRBD1 (6 bases). Germline V gene sequence: CDR1 SGHAT, CDR2 FQNNGV. The CDR3 has 14 residues. V was cut by 4 bases and J by 1 base, with 10 bases left in between. The CDR3, as DNA: TGTGCCAGCAGCTCAACACAGGGGAACACTGAAGCTTTCTTT. This codes for CASSSTQGNTEAFF.

The chain couples TRBV29-1 to TRBJ1-5; D gene ambiguous. Trimming took off 4 bases at V and 5 bases at J, with 12 bases between the two ends. CDR3 size: 13 residues. Germline V lookup: CDR1 SQVTM, CDR2 ANQGSEA. CDR3: CSVAPGAYQPQHF. Written as DNA, the CDR3 is TGCAGCGTTGCCCCGGGCGCATATCAGCCCCAGCATTTT.

The sample holds a few counts of this clonotype. V is TRBV20-1 and J is TRBJ2-1; 7 bases are shared with TRBD2. This CDR3 contains 15 residues. Germline CDR1 DFQATT, CDR2 SNEGSKA (reference sequence). V trimming: 0 bases; J trimming: 4 bases; junction bases outside the gene matches: 6. The CDR3 nucleotides read TGCAGTGCTAGAGACTCGCTAGCGGTTTACAATGAGCAGTTCTTC. It specifies CSARDSLAVYNEQFF.

This clonotype was picked up one time. The chain recombines TRBV27 with TRBJ2-7, with TRBD1 as a possible D gene (6 bases). Germline CDR1 and CDR2: MNHEY and SMNVEV (reference sequence). V was shortened by 6 bases and J by 5 bases, with 20 bases between the two germline ends. The CDR3 consists of 15 residues. In DNA form, the CDR3 reads TGTGCCAGCAGGACCTTAGGGGGAGAGGGCGACGAGCAGTACTTC. Its protein is CASRTLGGEGDEQYF.

V gene TRBV25-1 combines with J gene TRBJ1-4; 9 bases fit TRBD1. J was trimmed by 6 bases and V by 1 base; bases with no gene match: 3. The CDR3 contains 15 residues. CDR1 and CDR2 (germline): MGHDK, SYGVNS. Written as DNA, the CDR3 is TGTGCCAGCAGTGAATTTAGACAGGGGGATGAAAAACTGTTTTTT. Amino acid sequence: CASSEFRQGDEKLFF.

This clonotype turned up a few times. This sequence joins TRBV7-2 and TRBJ2-5, with D hard to call. The DNA end lines up better with TRBJ2-7; the J call may be wrong. Germline lookup yields CDR1 SGHTA and CDR2 FQGNSA. The CDR3 has 13 residues. The CDR3 loop reads CASSFRVSHEQYF. CDR3 nucleotides: TGTGCCAGCAGCTTCCGGGTTTCCCACGAGCAGTACTTC.

A few counts support this clonotype. This chain joins TRBV6-1 and TRBJ2-4; either TRBD1 or TRBD2 may fit D (5 bases each). The J call may be mistaken, given a closer DNA end match to TRBJ2-5. Germline V gene lookup returns CDR1 MNHNS and CDR2 SASEGT. The CDR3 runs 15 residues. The CDR3 reads CASSELRGARETQYF. The CDR3 region has the DNA TGTGCCAGCAGTGAACTGAGGGGCGCAAGAGAGACCCAGTACTTC.

This chain joins TRBV10-2 and TRBJ2-7; 10 bases align to TRBD1. Unmatched junction bases numbered 9, after V lost 9 bases and J lost 4 bases. The CDR3 loop spans 14 amino acids. Germline CDR1 and CDR2: WSHSY and SAAADI. The CDR3: CASRVGQGFYEQYF. CDR3 coding DNA: TGCGCCAGTCGGGTGGGACAGGGGTTTTACGAGCAGTACTTC.

The J gene is TRBJ2-5, the V gene TRBV3-1; TRBD2 matches at 9 bases. Trimming at V came to 0 bases and at J to 7 bases, leaving 15 bases not matched to a gene. This CDR3 is built from 18 residues. Germline lookup yields CDR1 LGHDT and CDR2 YNNKEL (reference sequence). The CDR3 loop reads CASSQEGSGGLGSVTQYF. As DNA, the CDR3 is TGTGCCAGCAGCCAAGAAGGAAGCGGGGGGCTCGGTTCGGTGACCCAGTACTTC.

The rearrangement links TRBV13 to TRBJ2-7, with 13 bases lining up with TRBD2. This CDR3 has 19 residues. Per the germline V gene, CDR1 is PRHDT and CDR2 is FYEKMQ (reference sequence). Trimming cost V 1 base and J 3 bases; bases outside gene matches: 12. DNA for the CDR3: TGTGCCAGCAGCTTAGAGTATAGCGGGAGACTAGCGGGGGGCTACGAGCAGTACTTC. This encodes CASSLEYSGRLAGGYEQYF.

The chain combines TRBV12-3 or TRBV12-4 with TRBJ1-6; no definite D call. CDR3 length equals 14 residues. V was shortened by 6 bases and J by 0 bases, with 6 bases between the two germline ends. This CDR3 is CASSSYSYNSPLHF. The CDR3 nucleotides read TGTGCCAGCAGCTCGTACTCCTATAATTCACCCCTCCACTTT.

The gene calls are TRBV7-2 and TRBJ2-1; a possible D gene is TRBD2 (6 bases). There are 16 residues in the CDR3. The germline V gene encodes CDR1 SGHTA and CDR2 FQGNSA. Trimming cost V 4 bases and J 6 bases, with 19 bases left between them. Here the CDR3 DNA reads TGTGCCAGCAGCTACCAACCGGCGGGAACTAGCAATGAGCAGTTCTTC. Translated: CASSYQPAGTSNEQFF.